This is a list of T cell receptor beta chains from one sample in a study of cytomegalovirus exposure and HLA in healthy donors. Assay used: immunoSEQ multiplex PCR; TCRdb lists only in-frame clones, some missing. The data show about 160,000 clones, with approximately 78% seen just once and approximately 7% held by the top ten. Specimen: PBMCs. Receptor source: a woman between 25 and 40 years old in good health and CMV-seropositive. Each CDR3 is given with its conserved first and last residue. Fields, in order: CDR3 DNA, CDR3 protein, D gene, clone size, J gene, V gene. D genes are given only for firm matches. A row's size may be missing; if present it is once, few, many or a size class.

TGTGCCAGCTCACCTGGCCCAGATACGCAGTATTTT CASSPGPDTQYF - - TRBJ2-3 TRBV18
TGTGCCAGCAGCTTAAGGTCTAGCGGGGCCCAAGAGACCCAGTACTTC CASSLRSSGAQETQYF TRBD2 - TRBJ2-5 TRBV7-2
TGTGCCAGCAGTTACCGGGACAGAATCTACGAGCAGTACTTC CASSYRDRIYEQYF TRBD1 - TRBJ2-7 TRBV6-5
TGTGCCAGCAGCGTACCCACAAATGGGGGGAAGACAGATACGCAGTATTTT CASSVPTNGGKTDTQYF - - TRBJ2-3 TRBV9
TGTGCCAGCAGCTCAACGAATGGACAGGGCTATGGCTACACCTTC CASSSTNGQGYGYTF TRBD1 - TRBJ1-2 TRBV7-9
TGCAGCGTTAGACAGGTCCAATACAATGAGCAGTTCTTC CSVRQVQYNEQFF - - TRBJ2-1 TRBV29-1
TGCGCCAGCAGCCCGCAAGTCCAGGGATGGAACACTGAAGCTTTCTTT CASSPQVQGWNTEAFF - - TRBJ1-1 TRBV4-3
TGCGCCAGCAGCCAGCTAGGACAGCTCTATGGCTACACCTTC CASSQLGQLYGYTF - - TRBJ1-2 TRBV4-3
TGCGCCAGCAGCTTGAGCCTACAAGAGACCCAGTACTTC CASSLSLQETQYF - - TRBJ2-5 TRBV5-1
TGTGCCAGCAGACTACAGGGGGCTCTCAATCAGCCCCAGCATTTT CASRLQGALNQPQHF TRBD1 - TRBJ1-5 TRBV27
TGTGCCAGCAGCCGCGACAGGTTAGGTTCTGAAGCTTTCTTT CASSRDRLGSEAFF - once TRBJ1-1 TRBV5-6
TGTGCCAGCAGTATCCTCAGTAATTCACCCCTCCACTTT CASSILSNSPLHF - - TRBJ1-6 TRBV27
TGTGCCAGCAGCCTCGGGGGGGTGGCGGCAGATACGCAGTATTTT CASSLGGVAADTQYF TRBD2 - TRBJ2-3 TRBV7-2
TGTGCCAGCAGTTTAAGACTCACGAGCTCCTACAATGAGCAGTTCTTC CASSLRLTSSYNEQFF - - TRBJ2-1 TRBV27
TGTGCCAGCAGCTTAGTCGGGACAGCTAATGAAAAACTGTTTTTT CASSLVGTANEKLFF TRBD1 - TRBJ1-4 TRBV7-9
TGTGCCTGGAGTATAAGGCAGGGTGGAGAGACCCAGTACTTC CAWSIRQGGETQYF - - TRBJ2-5 TRBV30
TGTGCCAGCAGCCCGAGGTGGCAGGGAGGCCACGAGCAGTACTTC CASSPRWQGGHEQYF - - TRBJ2-7 TRBV7-8
TGTGCCAGCAGCGAAGAGGGGGGACAGGGCTCAGATACGCAGTATTTT CASSEEGGQGSDTQYF TRBD1 - TRBJ2-3 TRBV6-1
TGCGCCACCCGGGGGACCCCATACAATGAGCAGTTCTTC CATRGTPYNEQFF - - TRBJ2-1 TRBV10-2
TGTGCCAGCAGCGCAGGCTTGGATACGCAGTATTTT CASSAGLDTQYF - - TRBJ2-3 TRBV7-2
TGTGCCAGCAGTAAAGAGACAGGGGAAACCTACGAGCAGTACTTC CASSKETGETYEQYF TRBD1 - TRBJ2-7 TRBV2
TGTGCCAGCTCACCACCGGCAGTCCTCTACACTGAAGCTTTCTTT CASSPPAVLYTEAFF - - TRBJ1-1 TRBV18
TGTGCCAGCAGTTGGGGGCCAATGCCCGGGACAGGTGTCGGGGACACTGAAGCTTTCTTT CASSWGPMPGTGVGDTEAFF TRBD1 once TRBJ1-1 TRBV28
TGTGCCAGCAGCCTACATTCAACAGGGACAGGGGGTAGGAATGAGCAGTTCTTC CASSLHSTGTGGRNEQFF TRBD1 - TRBJ2-1 TRBV7-3
TGTGCCAGCTCACCGGGCGGGACTAGCACGTCCGAGCAGTACTTC CASSPGGTSTSEQYF TRBD2 once TRBJ2-7 TRBV18
TGTGCCAGCAGCTTAGCCACAGGGGGGAACACTGAAGCTTTCTTT CASSLATGGNTEAFF TRBD1 - TRBJ1-1 TRBV7-9
TGTGCCAGCAGCTTGAGTAATGAGCAGTTCTTC CASSLSNEQFF - - TRBJ2-1 TRBV7-2
TGTGCCAGCTCACAGCGGGGATTTTACAATGAGCAGTTCTTC CASSQRGFYNEQFF TRBD2 - TRBJ2-1 TRBV18
TGTGCCAGCAGCTTAGCGGTCGGCAGGGGGTCACCCCTCCACTTT CASSLAVGRGSPLHF TRBD1 - TRBJ1-6 TRBV7-9
TGTGCCAGCAGTTATACCCCTACCCAAAGGAGCTCCTACGAGCAGTACTTC CASSYTPTQRSSYEQYF - - TRBJ2-7 TRBV28
TGTGCCAGCAGCCAAGCTACAGGGGACGAGACCCAGTACTTC CASSQATGDETQYF TRBD1 - TRBJ2-5 TRBV4-2
TGTGCCAGCAGCTTTAATCAGGGTCCCTACGAGCAGTACTTC CASSFNQGPYEQYF - - TRBJ2-7 TRBV7-6
TGTGCCAGCAGCCCCCTTAGGGGTGACACTGAAGCTTTCTTT CASSPLRGDTEAFF - - TRBJ1-1 TRBV27